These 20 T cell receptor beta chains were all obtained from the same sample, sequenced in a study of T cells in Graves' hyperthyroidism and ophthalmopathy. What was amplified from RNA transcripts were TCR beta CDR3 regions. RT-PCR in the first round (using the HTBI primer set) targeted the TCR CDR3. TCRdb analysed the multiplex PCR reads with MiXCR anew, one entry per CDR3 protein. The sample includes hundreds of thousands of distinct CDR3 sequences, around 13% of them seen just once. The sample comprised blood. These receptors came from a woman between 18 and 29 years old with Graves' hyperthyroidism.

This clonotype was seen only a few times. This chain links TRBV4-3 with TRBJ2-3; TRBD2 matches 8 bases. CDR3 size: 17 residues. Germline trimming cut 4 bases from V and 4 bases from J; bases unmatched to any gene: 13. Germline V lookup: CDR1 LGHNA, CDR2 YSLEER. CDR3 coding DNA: TGCGCCAGCAGCCCTTACGCGACTAGCGTGCTCGCAGATACGCAGTATTTT. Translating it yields CASSPYATSVLADTQYF.

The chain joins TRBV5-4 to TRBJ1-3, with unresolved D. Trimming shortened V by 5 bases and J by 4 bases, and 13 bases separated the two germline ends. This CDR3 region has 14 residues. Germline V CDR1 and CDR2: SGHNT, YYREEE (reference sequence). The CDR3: CASRLTPDGNTIYF. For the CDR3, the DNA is TGTGCCAGCAGGCTGACCCCCGACGGAAACACCATATATTTT.

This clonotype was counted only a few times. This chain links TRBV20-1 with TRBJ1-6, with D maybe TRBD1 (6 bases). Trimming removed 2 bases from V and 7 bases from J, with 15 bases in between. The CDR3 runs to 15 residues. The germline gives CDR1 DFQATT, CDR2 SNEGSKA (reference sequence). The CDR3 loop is CSARRGGTANSPLHF. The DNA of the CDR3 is TGCAGTGCTAGAAGGGGGGGGACGGCCAATTCACCCCTCCACTTT.

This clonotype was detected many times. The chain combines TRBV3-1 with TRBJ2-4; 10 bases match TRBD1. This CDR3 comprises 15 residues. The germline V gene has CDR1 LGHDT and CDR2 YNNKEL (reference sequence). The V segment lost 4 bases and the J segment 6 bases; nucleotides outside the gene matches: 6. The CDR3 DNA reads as TGTGCCAGCAGCCCTACCTGGACAGGGGGAAACATTCAGTACTTC. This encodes CASSPTWTGGNIQYF.

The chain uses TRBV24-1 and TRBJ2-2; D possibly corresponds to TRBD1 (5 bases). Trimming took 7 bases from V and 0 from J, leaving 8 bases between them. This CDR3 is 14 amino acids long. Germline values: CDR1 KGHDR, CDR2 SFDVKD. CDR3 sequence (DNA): TGTGCCACCAGAGACAGAACGAACACCGGGGAGCTGTTTTTT. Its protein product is CATRDRTNTGELFF.

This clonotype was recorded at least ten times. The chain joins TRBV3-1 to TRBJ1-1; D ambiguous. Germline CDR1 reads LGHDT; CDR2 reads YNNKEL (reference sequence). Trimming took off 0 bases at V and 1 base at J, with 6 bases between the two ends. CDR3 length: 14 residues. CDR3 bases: TGTGCCAGCAGCCAAGATGGGCAGAACACTGAAGCTTTCTTT. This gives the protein CASSQDGQNTEAFF.

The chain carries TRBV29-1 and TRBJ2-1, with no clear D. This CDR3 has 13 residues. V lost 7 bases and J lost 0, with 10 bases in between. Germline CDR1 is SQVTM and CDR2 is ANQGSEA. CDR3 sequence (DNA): TGCAGCGCAGACGGAGCCTCCTACAATGAGCAGTTCTTC. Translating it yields CSADGASYNEQFF.

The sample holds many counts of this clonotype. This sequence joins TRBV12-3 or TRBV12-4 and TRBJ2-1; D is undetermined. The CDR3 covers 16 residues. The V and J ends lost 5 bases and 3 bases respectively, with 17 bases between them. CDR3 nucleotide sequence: TGTGCCAGCAGTCCTACCGGTCGGGCTTACTACAATGAGCAGTTCTTC. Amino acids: CASSPTGRAYYNEQFF.

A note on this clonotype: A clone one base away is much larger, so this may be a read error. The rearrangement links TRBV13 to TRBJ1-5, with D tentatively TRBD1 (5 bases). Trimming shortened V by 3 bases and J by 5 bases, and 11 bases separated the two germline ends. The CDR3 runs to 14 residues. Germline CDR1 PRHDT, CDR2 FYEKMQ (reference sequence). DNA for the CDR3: TGTGCCAGCAGCTTCAAGGGGTTGGATCAGCCCCAGCATTTT. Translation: CASSFKGLDQPQHF.

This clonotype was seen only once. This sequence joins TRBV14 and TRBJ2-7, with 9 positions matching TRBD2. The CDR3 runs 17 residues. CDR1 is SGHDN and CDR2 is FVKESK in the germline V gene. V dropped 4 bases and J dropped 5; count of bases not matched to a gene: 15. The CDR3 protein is CASSRFRNSGRSDEQYF. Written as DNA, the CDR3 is TGTGCCAGCAGCCGATTTCGGAATAGCGGGAGATCCGACGAGCAGTACTTC. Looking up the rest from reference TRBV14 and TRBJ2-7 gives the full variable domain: EAGVTQFPSHSVIEKGQTVTLRCDPISGHDNLYWYRRVMGKEIKFLLHFVKESKQDESGMPNNRFLAERTGGTYSTLKVQPAELEDSGVYFCASSRFRNSGRSDEQYFGPGTRLTVT.

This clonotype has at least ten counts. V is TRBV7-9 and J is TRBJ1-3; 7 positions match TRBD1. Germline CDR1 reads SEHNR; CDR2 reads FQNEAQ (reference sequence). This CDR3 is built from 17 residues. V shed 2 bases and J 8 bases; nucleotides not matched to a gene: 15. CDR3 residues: CASSLPFRTGASDTIYF. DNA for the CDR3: TGTGCCAGCAGCTTACCCTTCCGCACAGGGGCTTCGGACACCATATATTTT.

The CDR3 loop is CASSGAHSGNTIYF. CDR3 in DNA: TGTGCCAGCAGTGGGGCTCACTCTGGAAACACCATATATTTT. The chain employs TRBV6-1 and TRBJ1-3; D gene uncertain. The germline V gene encodes CDR1 MNHNS and CDR2 SASEGT. Trimming stripped 4 bases from V and 0 bases from J, with 7 bases between. The CDR3 runs to 14 residues.

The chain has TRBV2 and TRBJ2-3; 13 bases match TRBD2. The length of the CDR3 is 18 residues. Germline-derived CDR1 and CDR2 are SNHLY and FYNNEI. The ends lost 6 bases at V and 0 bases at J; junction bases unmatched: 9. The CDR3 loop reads CASSETSGRKASTDTQYF. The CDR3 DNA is TGTGCCAGCAGCGAGACTAGCGGGAGGAAGGCTAGCACAGATACGCAGTATTTT.

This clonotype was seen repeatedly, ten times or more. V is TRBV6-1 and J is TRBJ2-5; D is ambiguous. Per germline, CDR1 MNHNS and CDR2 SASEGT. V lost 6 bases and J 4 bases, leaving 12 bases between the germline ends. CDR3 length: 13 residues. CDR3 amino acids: CASSPLTGETQYF. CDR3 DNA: TGTGCCAGCAGCCCTTTGACTGGAGAGACCCAGTACTTC.

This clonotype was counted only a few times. The CDR3 DNA sequence: TGTGCCAGCAGTGAAGTGGTAGGACAGGGCTACGAGCAGTACTTC. This encodes CASSEVVGQGYEQYF. This chain connects TRBV6-1 to TRBJ2-7; 8 nucleotides agree with TRBD1. The V gene end was trimmed by 1 base and the J gene end by 3 bases; junction bases not matched to a gene: 5. CDR1 is MNHNS and CDR2 is SASEGT in the germline V gene. The CDR3 length is 15 residues.

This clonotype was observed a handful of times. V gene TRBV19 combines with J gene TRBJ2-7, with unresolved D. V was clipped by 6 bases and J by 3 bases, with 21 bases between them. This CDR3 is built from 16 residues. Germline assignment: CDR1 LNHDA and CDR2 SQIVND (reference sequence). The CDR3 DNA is TGTGCCAGTAGCCCACCGGGCCCCGTGCCCCTCTACGAGCAGTACTTC. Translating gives CASSPPGPVPLYEQYF.

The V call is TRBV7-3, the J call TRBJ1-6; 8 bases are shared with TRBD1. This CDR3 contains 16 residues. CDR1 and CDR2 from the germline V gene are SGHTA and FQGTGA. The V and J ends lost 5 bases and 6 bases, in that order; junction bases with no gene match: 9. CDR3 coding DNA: TGTGCCAGCAGCCTACTCGGACAGGGCGTTAATTCACCCCTCCACTTT. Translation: CASSLLGQGVNSPLHF.

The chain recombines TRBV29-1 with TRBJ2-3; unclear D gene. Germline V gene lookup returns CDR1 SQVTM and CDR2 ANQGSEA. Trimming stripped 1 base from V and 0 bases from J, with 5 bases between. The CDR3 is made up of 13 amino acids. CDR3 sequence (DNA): TGCAGCGTTGAAGCCAGGAGCACAGATACGCAGTATTTT. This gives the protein CSVEARSTDTQYF.

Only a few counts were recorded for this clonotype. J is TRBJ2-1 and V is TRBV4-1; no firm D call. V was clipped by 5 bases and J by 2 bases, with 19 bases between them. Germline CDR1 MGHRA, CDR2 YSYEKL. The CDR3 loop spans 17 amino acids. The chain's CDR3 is CASSSPPNGLTYNEQFF. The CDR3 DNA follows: TGCGCCAGCAGCTCGCCCCCGAATGGCCTCACCTACAATGAGCAGTTCTTC.

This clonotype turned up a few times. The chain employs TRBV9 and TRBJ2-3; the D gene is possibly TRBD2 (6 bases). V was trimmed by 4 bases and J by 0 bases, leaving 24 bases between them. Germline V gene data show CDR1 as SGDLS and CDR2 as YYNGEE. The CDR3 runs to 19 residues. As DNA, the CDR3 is TGTGCCAGCAGCTACCGGGGTAGCGGAATCAAAACTAGCACAGATACGCAGTATTTT. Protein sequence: CASSYRGSGIKTSTDTQYF.